This T cell receptor (beta chain) originates from a study of blood T cells in healthy people across ages. The germline gives CDR1 SGHDT, CDR2 YYEEEE. This CDR3 is 16 amino acids long. A second roughly 7 to 11 cycle PCR used barcoded and J-beta primers. Every sample gave at least 2.5 million paired-end reads containing CDR3. Via MiXCR, TCRdb re-called the 5' RACE reads, giving one row per CDR3 protein. The data hold 800,000 to 1,000,000 distinct CDR3 sequences, with approximately 49% observed a single time. Regarding the study as a whole: While age rose, TCR beta diversity per million T cells dropped in a roughly linear way. PBMCs were not sorted, which prevented a conclusive comparison of naive versus antigen-experienced cells.

A note on this clonotype: Its target is unknown.

Each sample yielded at least 5.5 micrograms of PBMC total RNA. This sequence was found in a man aged 25-40 years in good health. The chain employs TRBV5-6 and TRBJ2-5, with TRBD2 matching over 8 bases. With the DNA end fitting TRBJ2-7 better, the J assignment may be wrong. Sequencing used blood. In DNA form, the CDR3 reads TGTGCCAGCAGCTTGGCGGGCCGGGGGGGCTCCTACGAGCAGTACTTC. As protein: CASSLAGRGGSYEQYF.